These 31 T cell receptor beta chains were all obtained from the same sample, sequenced in a study of control samples from healthy donors and cancer patients. The repertoire was sequenced with immunoSEQ multiplex PCR; TCRdb's copy has only in-frame clones and lacks some. The table includes 140,000 or so clones, about 89% detected once. Material for sequencing was blood. These receptors were taken from a man aged 30 to 45 in good health.

The chain recombines TRBV11-1 with TRBJ2-3, with D possibly being TRBD1 (6 bases). The germline CDR1 and CDR2 sequences are SGHAT and FQDESV (reference sequence). The CDR3 is 14 amino acids. The V gene lost 4 bases and the J gene lost 2 bases, with 10 bases spanning the gap. The CDR3 here is CASSYRVATDTQYF. The CDR3 nucleotides read TGTGCCAGCAGCTACAGGGTGGCCACAGATACGCAGTATTTT. Together with reference TRBV11-1 and TRBJ2-3, the CDR3 gives the full variable domain: EAEVAQSPRYKITEKSQAVAFWCDPISGHATLYWYRQILGQGPELLVQFQDESVVDDSQLPKDRFSAERLKGVDSTLKIQPAELGDSAMYLCASSYRVATDTQYFGPGTRLTVL.

This chain links TRBV9 with TRBJ2-7, with D uncertain. The CDR3 extends over 16 amino acids. Per germline, CDR1 SGDLS and CDR2 YYNGEE. Trimming removed 3 bases at V and 0 bases at J, with 16 bases between. The CDR3 DNA reads as TGTGCCAGCAGCGGCTCCACCGGGCCCTCCTCCTACGAGCAGTACTTC. It yields the protein CASSGSTGPSSYEQYF.

The J gene is TRBJ2-7, the V gene TRBV6-6; no clear D gene. The length of the CDR3 is 13 residues. Trimming took 2 bases from V and 0 from J, leaving 5 bases between them. The germline V gene has CDR1 MNHNY and CDR2 SVGAGI (reference sequence). The CDR3 DNA sequence: TGTGCCAGCAGTTACACGGCCTCCTACGAGCAGTACTTC. Encoded protein: CASSYTASYEQYF.

This chain uses TRBV20-1 with TRBJ1-1; D not resolved. V lost 5 bases and J lost 5, with 9 bases in between. CDR3 length: 11 residues. The germline CDR1 and CDR2 sequences are DFQATT and SNEGSKA (reference sequence). The CDR3 DNA is TGCAGTGCTTTGCCTACGACTGAAGCTTTCTTT. It translates to CSALPTTEAFF.

J is TRBJ1-5 and V is TRBV27; TRBD1 might be the D (6 bases). Germline CDR1 is MNHEY and CDR2 is SMNVEV (reference sequence). Deletions cut 5 bases from V and 6 bases from J, with 11 bases between. This CDR3 spans 13 amino acids. The chain's CDR3 is CASSPWGAQPQHF. DNA of the CDR3: TGTGCCAGCAGTCCTTGGGGGGCTCAGCCCCAGCATTTT.

In its sample, this clone was seen once. The genes are TRBV19 and TRBJ2-2; D is uncertain. V was trimmed by 5 bases and J by 2 bases, leaving 3 bases between them. The germline V gene encodes CDR1 LNHDA and CDR2 SQIVND (reference sequence). The CDR3 is made up of 12 amino acids. The CDR3 sequence is CASSPNTGELFF. The CDR3 coding sequence is TGTGCCAGTAGTCCAAACACCGGGGAGCTGTTTTTT. Together with reference TRBV19 and TRBJ2-2, the CDR3 gives the full variable domain: DGGITQSPKYLFRKEGQNVTLSCEQNLNHDAMYWYRQDPGQGLRLIYYSQIVNDFQKGDIAEGYSVSREKKESFPLTVTSAQKNPTAFYLCASSPNTGELFFGEGSRLTVL.

This clone has just one count. V usage is TRBV6-5 and J usage is TRBJ1-5; D not resolved. The V gene lost 11 bases and the J gene lost 7 bases, with 12 bases spanning the gap. Germline V gene data show CDR1 as MNHEY and CDR2 as SVGAGI. The CDR3 loop spans 11 amino acids. CDR3 region: CAVGVGQPQHF. In DNA, the CDR3 is TGTGCCGTCGGGGTGGGGCAGCCCCAGCATTTT.

V gene TRBV4-1 combines with J gene TRBJ2-1; 7 nucleotides align to TRBD2. J was trimmed by 9 bases and V by 4 bases; bases with no gene match: 6. CDR1 and CDR2 (germline): MGHRA, YSYEKL. The CDR3 spans 13 residues. The CDR3 is CASSPLVAGEQFF. The CDR3 coding sequence is TGCGCCAGCAGCCCGCTCGTAGCGGGTGAGCAGTTCTTC.

The V and J genes are TRBV11-2 and TRBJ1-6; D is possibly TRBD1 (5 bases). Germline CDR1 and CDR2: SGHAT and FQNNGV. The V end was cut by 0 bases, the J end by 9 bases, with 12 bases between. The CDR3 length is 15 residues. CDR3 sequence: CASSLEGTLGSPLHF. The DNA for the CDR3 is TGTGCCAGCAGCTTAGAAGGGACTCTGGGTTCACCCCTCCACTTT.

The V and J genes are TRBV24-1 and TRBJ2-7, with D unclear. The germline CDR1 and CDR2 sequences are KGHDR and SFDVKD. CDR3 length: 14 amino acids. Between the trimmed V and J ends, which lost 8 bases and 0 bases, there was a span of 13 bases. CDR3 DNA sequence: TGTGCCACCACTAGTAGGGTGAACTCCTACGAGCAGTACTTC. Translated, it gives CATTSRVNSYEQYF.

V gene TRBV9 combines with J gene TRBJ1-2, with TRBD1 matching 7 bases. V dropped 3 bases and J dropped 4; count of bases not matched to a gene: 12. From germline, CDR1 is SGDLS and CDR2 YYNGEE. The CDR3 loop spans 16 amino acids. The CDR3 DNA reads TGTGCCAGCAGCGCGTCCGTCGGGACAGATATCTATGGCTACACCTTC. Translating it yields CASSASVGTDIYGYTF.

The rearrangement links TRBV4-1 to TRBJ2-5; 10 bases are shared with TRBD1. With 2 bases clipped from V and 5 bases from J, the junction kept 5 bases outside the gene matches. Germline V gene sequence: CDR1 MGHRA, CDR2 YSYEKL. CDR3 length: 15 residues. The CDR3 nucleotides read TGCGCCAGCAGCCAAAGTCCGGGACAGGGGGAGACCCAGTACTTC. Protein sequence: CASSQSPGQGETQYF.

The gene calls are TRBV7-8 and TRBJ2-3; no definite D call. Trimming stripped 5 bases from V and 5 bases from J, with 8 bases between. CDR1 is SGHVS and CDR2 is FQNEAQ in the germline V gene. The length of the CDR3 is 12 residues. The CDR3 is CASSKIVDTQYF. The CDR3 DNA reads as TGTGCCAGCAGCAAAATCGTAGATACGCAGTATTTT.

CDR3 nucleotides: TGTGCCAGCAGTCTGAGCGGGGGGAGCTCCTACGAGCAGTACTTC. It specifies CASSLSGGSSYEQYF. The chain is built from TRBV6-5 and TRBJ2-7, with 9 bases matching TRBD2. The germline CDR1 and CDR2 sequences are MNHEY and SVGAGI. CDR3 length equals 15 residues. Unmatched junction bases numbered 5, after V lost 5 bases and J lost 0 bases.

The J gene is TRBJ2-1, the V gene TRBV19; 11 bases line up with TRBD2. CDR1 and CDR2 from the germline V gene are LNHDA and SQIVND (reference sequence). This CDR3 comprises 16 residues. The J segment lost 7 bases and the V segment lost 5 bases, leaving 10 bases of the junction unmatched. The CDR3 spells CASSSWSSGRANEQFF. CDR3 in DNA: TGTGCCAGTAGTTCATGGAGTAGCGGGAGGGCGAATGAGCAGTTCTTC.

The rearrangement joins TRBV11-3 to TRBJ2-3, with D possibly being TRBD2 (5 bases). The CDR3 totals 16 residues. V lost 1 base, J lost 5 bases, and 16 bases lay in between. Germline CDR1 and CDR2: SGHNT and YENEEA. This chain's CDR3 is CASSLGYAGEGDTQYF. CDR3 DNA sequence: TGTGCCAGCAGCTTAGGTTATGCGGGTGAAGGAGATACGCAGTATTTT.

The chain joins TRBV7-3 to TRBJ2-5; TRBD2 matches 8 bases. The germline gives CDR1 SGHTA, CDR2 FQGTGA. V was pared by 2 bases and J by 2 bases, with 10 bases of the junction left unmatched. This CDR3 contains 17 residues. The DNA for the CDR3 is TGTGCCAGCAGCTTAGGTCGGCGGGGGGCCCCGCAAGAGACCCAGTACTTC. This sequence encodes CASSLGRRGAPQETQYF.

The chain uses TRBV10-3 and TRBJ2-7, with 12 positions matching TRBD2. The germline V gene encodes CDR1 ENHRY and CDR2 SYGVKD. Unmatched junction bases numbered 9, after V lost 3 bases and J lost 6 bases. The CDR3 is 16 amino acids. The CDR3 sequence: CAISDLLAGGPSEQYF. The CDR3 nucleotides read TGTGCCATCAGTGACCTGCTAGCGGGAGGGCCTTCCGAGCAGTACTTC.

The chain has TRBV7-2 and TRBJ1-4; D gene uncertain. V was trimmed by 6 bases and J by 6 bases, leaving 17 bases between them. Germline lookup yields CDR1 SGHTA and CDR2 FQGNSA. The CDR3 length is 15 residues. CDR3 region: CASSRVTASDEKLFF. In DNA form, the CDR3 reads TGTGCCAGCAGTCGGGTGACGGCATCTGATGAAAAACTGTTTTTT.

This clone has just one count. The chain uses TRBV19 and TRBJ1-1; 7 positions agree with TRBD1. The ends lost 8 bases at V and 3 bases at J; junction bases unmatched: 0. Germline V gene data show CDR1 as LNHDA and CDR2 as SQIVND (reference sequence). The CDR3 runs 11 residues. CDR3 residues: CASQGDTEAFF. CDR3 DNA: TGTGCCAGTCAGGGGGACACTGAAGCTTTCTTT.

This clone was observed a single time. This rearrangement joins TRBV7-3 to TRBJ2-3; no definite D call. The CDR3 runs to 15 residues. Between the trimmed V and J ends, which lost 1 base and 2 bases, there was a span of 10 bases. CDR1 is SGHTA and CDR2 is FQGTGA in the germline V gene. CDR3 nucleotides: TGTGCCAGCAGCTTAATGGCAGGATACACAGATACGCAGTATTTT. This gives the protein CASSLMAGYTDTQYF.

The chain recombines TRBV4-1 with TRBJ2-3; a possible D gene is TRBD2 (5 bases). CDR3 size: 14 residues. V gave up 5 bases and J gave up 3 bases, with 12 bases separating them. Per germline, CDR1 MGHRA and CDR2 YSYEKL. The CDR3: CASSLRDTTDTQYF. CDR3 DNA sequence: TGCGCCAGCAGCTTACGGGATACGACAGATACGCAGTATTTT.

The rearrangement joins TRBV7-2 to TRBJ2-3, with TRBD1 identical over 9 bases. Looked up from germline, CDR1 is SGHTA and CDR2 is FQGNSA. This CDR3 region has 16 residues. The V segment lost 3 bases and the J segment 2 bases; nucleotides outside the gene matches: 6. In nucleotides, the CDR3 is TGTGCCAGCAGCTTGGGACAGGGACCAACCACAGATACGCAGTATTTT. It yields the protein CASSLGQGPTTDTQYF. Filled out from reference TRBV7-2 and TRBJ2-3, the complete variable domain reads GAGVSQSPSNKVTEKGKDVELRCDPISGHTALYWYRQSLGQGLEFLIYFQGNSAPDKSGLPSDRFSAERTGGSVSTLTIQRTQQEDSAVYLCASSLGQGPTTDTQYFGPGTRLTVL.

The chain is built from TRBV29-1 and TRBJ2-7, with a weak D call TRBD2 (6 bases). V lost 3 bases, J lost 0 bases, and 12 bases lay in between. Germline V CDR1 and CDR2: SQVTM, ANQGSEA. The CDR3 has 14 residues. The CDR3 nucleotides are TGCAGCGTTGAGGACATCGGGAGCTCCTACGAGCAGTACTTC. Translated, it gives CSVEDIGSSYEQYF.

The chain has TRBV29-1 and TRBJ2-5; possible D gene TRBD2, 5 bases. Germline lookup yields CDR1 SQVTM and CDR2 ANQGSEA. Trimming shortened V by 3 bases and J by 7 bases, and 15 bases separated the two germline ends. The CDR3 length is 13 residues. CDR3 bases: TGCAGCGTTGATCGGTTCGGGGATATGACCCAGTACTTC. This translates into CSVDRFGDMTQYF.

CDR3 DNA: TGTGCCAGCAGTAGCAGGGGAGTACGAAACACCATATATTTT. Protein sequence: CASSSRGVRNTIYF. The chain uses TRBV7-9 and TRBJ1-3, with TRBD1 as a possible D gene (6 bases). This CDR3 spans 14 amino acids. The V and J ends lost 6 bases and 5 bases respectively, with 14 bases between them. CDR1 and CDR2 (germline): SEHNR, FQNEAQ (reference sequence).

V gene TRBV9 combines with J gene TRBJ2-2; D is possibly TRBD2 (5 bases). V was clipped by 0 bases and J by 6 bases, with 9 bases between them. Germline values: CDR1 SGDLS, CDR2 YYNGEE. This CDR3 region has 14 residues. CDR3: CASSVVLVAGELFF. For the CDR3, the DNA is TGTGCCAGCAGCGTAGTACTAGTTGCCGGGGAGCTGTTTTTT.

The genes are TRBV7-2 and TRBJ1-6, with D perhaps matching TRBD1 (5 bases). CDR1 SGHTA and CDR2 FQGNSA come from the germline V gene. With 1 base removed from V and 7 bases from J, the gap between germline ends came to 11 bases. This CDR3 spans 15 amino acids. CDR3 sequence (DNA): TGTGCCAGCAGCTTAGGTCGGGGGAGGAATTCACCCCTCCACTTT. Amino acid sequence: CASSLGRGRNSPLHF.

This clone was seen only a few times. The rearrangement joins TRBV6-5 to TRBJ2-7, with D unclear. V was pared by 6 bases and J by 1 base, with 7 bases between. In germline, CDR1 is MNHEY, CDR2 SVGAGI. CDR3 length equals 12 residues. The CDR3 sequence: CASRTGSYEQYF. The CDR3 DNA sequence: TGTGCCAGCAGGACTGGGTCCTACGAGCAGTACTTC.

CDR3 sequence reads: CASSSGTVVYGYTF. For the CDR3, the DNA is TGTGCCAGCAGCTCCGGGACGGTTGTCTATGGCTACACCTTC. This chain links TRBV5-4 with TRBJ1-2; D perhaps matches TRBD1 (5 bases). CDR1 and CDR2 (germline): SGHNT, YYREEE (reference sequence). The CDR3 is 14 amino acids. V dropped 3 bases and J dropped 4 bases, with 13 bases sitting between them.

This clone has only a few counts. J is TRBJ2-5 and V is TRBV10-3; 8 positions match TRBD2. The CDR3 totals 16 residues. Per germline, CDR1 ENHRY and CDR2 SYGVKD. V lost 3 bases to trimming and J lost 5 bases; unmatched junction nucleotides: 11. The CDR3 reads CAISDPKAGAGETQYF. The CDR3 nucleotides read TGTGCCATCAGTGACCCTAAAGCGGGAGCGGGCGAGACCCAGTACTTC.